These 17 T cell receptor beta chains were all obtained from the same sample, sequenced in a study of T-cell reconstitution after alpha-beta-depleted transplantation in children. Unique molecular identifiers were used in preparing the TCRbeta library. In TCRdb, the PCR reads were re-called with MiXCR into one record per CDR3 protein. Of around 400,000 distinct CDR3 sequences listed, roughly a tenth were seen once; the top ten hold 4.5% to 6%. The starting material was PBMCs from the stem cell graft donor, obtained from the stem cell graft. The receptors come from a human donor who donated a stem cell graft to a child with acute myeloid leukemia.

The rearrangement joins TRBV20-1 to TRBJ2-1, with D possibly TRBD2 on 6 matching bases. V shed 2 bases and J shed 2 bases, with 13 bases lying between them. The CDR3 has 15 amino acids. Germline CDR1 and CDR2: DFQATT and SNEGSKA (reference sequence). This chain's CDR3 is CSARPLGGTYNEQFF. The CDR3 region has the DNA TGCAGTGCTAGACCCCTCGGCGGGACCTACAATGAGCAGTTCTTC.

The V gene is TRBV7-2, the J gene TRBJ1-4, with a tentative D call TRBD1 (6 bases). Germline assignment: CDR1 SGHTA and CDR2 FQGNSA. CDR3 size: 15 residues. Trimming cost V 3 bases and J 7 bases, with 15 bases left between them. The CDR3 DNA reads as TGTGCCAGCAGCTTCCAAAGGGGGGACTTTGAAAAACTGTTTTTT. Translating it yields CASSFQRGDFEKLFF.

The rearrangement links TRBV2 to TRBJ2-1, with D possibly TRBD1 on 5 matching bases. V was shortened by 4 bases and J by 7 bases, with 11 bases between the two germline ends. This CDR3 is built from 13 residues. Germline V gives CDR1 SNHLY, CDR2 FYNNEI. CDR3 DNA: TGTGCCAGCAGTGCTAGGGGTAGGAATGAGCAGTTCTTC. This sequence encodes CASSARGRNEQFF.

This clonotype came up many times. The V call is TRBV5-1, the J call TRBJ2-2, with D perhaps matching TRBD1 (6 bases). V was pared by 4 bases and J by 0 bases, with 7 bases between. CDR3 length: 14 residues. Germline V gives CDR1 SGHRS, CDR2 YFSETQ. CDR3 protein: CASSRTANTGELFF. DNA for the CDR3: TGCGCCAGCAGCAGGACAGCGAACACCGGGGAGCTGTTTTTT.

This chain links TRBV5-4 with TRBJ2-2, with D uncertain. The CDR3 extends over 16 amino acids. Germline lookup yields CDR1 SGHNT and CDR2 YYREEE (reference sequence). V lost 2 bases to trimming and J lost 4 bases, with 15 bases between them. The CDR3 is CASSFHLLSGTGELFF. The CDR3 DNA follows: TGTGCCAGCAGCTTTCACCTTCTTTCGGGCACCGGGGAGCTGTTTTTT.

This clonotype was detected only a few times. The gene calls are TRBV5-1 and TRBJ2-1; TRBD1 might be the D (6 bases). The V gene's germline CDR1 is SGHRS and CDR2 YFSETQ. The CDR3 has 16 amino acids. With 2 bases removed from V and 2 bases from J, the gap between germline ends came to 14 bases. CDR3 in amino acids: CASSFPPRGPYNEQFF. The CDR3 DNA reads TGCGCCAGCAGCTTCCCACCCAGGGGCCCCTACAATGAGCAGTTCTTC.

There are many counts of this clonotype. V usage is TRBV5-1 and J usage is TRBJ2-7; no firm D call. The CDR3 sequence is 12 residues long. Trimming left V 4 bases short and J 0 bases short, with 5 bases between. Looked up from germline, CDR1 is SGHRS and CDR2 is YFSETQ. In DNA form, the CDR3 reads TGCGCCAGCAGCCAAAACTCCTACGAGCAGTACTTC. Its translation: CASSQNSYEQYF.

V gene TRBV10-3 combines with J gene TRBJ2-1; D might be TRBD2 (5 bases). The V end was cut by 3 bases, the J end by 0 bases, with 12 bases between. The germline V gene has CDR1 ENHRY and CDR2 SYGVKD. CDR3 length: 16 amino acids. The CDR3 sequence: CAISDSEVRSYNEQFF. CDR3 coding DNA: TGTGCCATCAGTGACTCGGAGGTACGCTCCTACAATGAGCAGTTCTTC.

The table lists this clonotype with many counts. This chain connects TRBV12-3 or TRBV12-4 to TRBJ2-5; weak D call: TRBD1 (5 bases). This CDR3 has 14 residues. V was trimmed by 5 bases and J by 2 bases, leaving 12 bases between them. CDR3 residues: CASSLDSIQETQYF. The CDR3 bases are TGTGCCAGCAGTCTCGACAGTATTCAAGAGACCCAGTACTTC.

The V call is TRBV6-2 or TRBV6-3, the J call TRBJ1-2, with D tentatively TRBD1 (5 bases). Trimming shortened V by 1 base and J by 4 bases, and 13 bases separated the two germline ends. This CDR3 spans 15 amino acids. From germline, CDR1 is MNHEY and CDR2 SVGEGT. The DNA for the CDR3 is TGTGCCAGCAGTTACTTGGAGGGGTCCTCCTATGGCTACACCTTC. Amino acid sequence: CASSYLEGSSYGYTF.

This chain joins TRBV20-1 and TRBJ2-7, with 11 positions matching TRBD1. The ends lost 5 bases at V and 6 bases at J; junction bases unmatched: 9. The CDR3 sequence is 14 residues long. Germline V gene data show CDR1 as DFQATT and CDR2 as SNEGSKA (reference sequence). The CDR3 DNA sequence: TGCAGTGCTGGGGAGGGACAGGGGGTTGGCGAGCAGTACTTC. Translation gives CSAGEGQGVGEQYF.

The chain carries TRBV20-1 and TRBJ2-2; 11 positions match TRBD2. The CDR3 length is 13 residues. The J segment lost 6 bases and the V segment lost 4 bases, leaving 1 base of the junction unmatched. In germline, CDR1 is DFQATT, CDR2 SNEGSKA (reference sequence). Here the CDR3 DNA reads TGCAGTGCTATGGGACTAGCGGCCGGGGAGCTGTTTTTT. This sequence encodes CSAMGLAAGELFF.

J is TRBJ1-1 and V is TRBV6-5; D is unresolved. Germline V gives CDR1 MNHEY, CDR2 SVGAGI. Trimming removed 4 bases at V and 0 bases at J, with 12 bases between. The CDR3 loop spans 15 amino acids. The CDR3 coding sequence is TGTGCCAGCAGTTTCGCTCAGGCCATGAACACTGAAGCTTTCTTT. Its protein is CASSFAQAMNTEAFF.

The sample holds a few counts of this clonotype. CDR3 in amino acids: CASSQGAGVNTEAFF. The CDR3 nucleotides are TGTGCCAGCAGCCAAGGGGCAGGGGTGAACACTGAAGCTTTCTTT. The chain is built from TRBV14 and TRBJ1-1; possible D gene TRBD1, 6 bases. Per germline, CDR1 SGHDN and CDR2 FVKESK. The ends were cut back, 1 base at V and 0 bases at J, with 9 bases in the middle. The CDR3 contains 15 residues.

This chain connects TRBV6-1 to TRBJ2-1; 11 bases fit TRBD2. The CDR3 runs 17 residues. Germline CDR1 MNHNS, CDR2 SASEGT. With V trimmed by 6 bases and J by 6 bases, 13 bases remained unmatched. The CDR3 is CASSLHSGGDGGNEQFF. CDR3 DNA sequence: TGTGCCAGCAGCCTTCATAGCGGGGGGGATGGGGGCAATGAGCAGTTCTTC.

The J gene is TRBJ2-7, the V gene TRBV12-3 or TRBV12-4; the D gene could be TRBD1 or TRBD2 (5 bases each). The CDR3 is 14 amino acids. V was pared by 5 bases and J by 2 bases, with 13 bases between. CDR3 protein: CASSPWDGAYEQYF. CDR3 in DNA: TGTGCCAGCAGTCCCTGGGACGGGGCCTACGAGCAGTACTTC.

The table lists this clonotype with many counts. The CDR3 spells CASSGDSLAITDTQYF. Here the CDR3 DNA reads TGTGCCAGCAGCGGAGACTCACTAGCGATCACAGATACGCAGTATTTT. The J gene is TRBJ2-3, the V gene TRBV5-6; 7 bases agree with TRBD2. Trimming took 4 bases from V and 2 from J; bases not matched to a gene: 10. The CDR3 is 16 residues long. CDR1 is SGHDT, CDR2 YYEEEE, per germline.